This TCR beta chain derives from a study of CD8+CD57+ T cells in acquired aplastic anemia (dated by TCRdb to the late 2010s). Describing the broader study: A mean of approximately 2.9 ug of DNA, ranging from roughly 0.2 to 27.4 ug, was extracted from sorted CD4+ and CD8+ cells. Mean read counts for healthy donor samples were approximately 10 million for CD4+ cells and fewer than 12 million for CD8+ cells.

Turning to this clonotype: It has no known antigen specificity. The junction does not match germline at one end; this may be a read error.

General findings and caveats noted by the study authors: Roughly 30 CD8+ CDR3 sequences were found to be shared between patients and controls, but these sequences appeared to be highly expressed in patients and within the immunodominant clones of the patients. Patients and healthy controls showed no significant difference in CD8+ Simpson's diversity (P=0.060).

Genomic DNA was used as template for profiling of TCR beta VDJ combinations and CDR3 sequences. An Illumina HiSeq 2000 was used for TCR repertoire sequencing. The authors' analysis ran thus. Repertoires were assessed using TRBV/TRBJ rearrangement plots, CDR3 size and DJ length profiles, and Simpson's diversity index. The immunodominant clone was defined as the most abundant DNA sequence in deep sequencing data. CDR3 amino acid sequences were checked for sharing between subjects and were compared against published repertoires and the VDJdb database. TCRdb passed the public sequencing reads through fastp at Q25 and MiXCR, retaining productive beta sequences. One record per CDR3 amino acid sequence lists the most common genes and DNA. The V and J calls here are based on TCRdb, not the publication. Here the sample has approximately 70,000 distinct CDR3 sequences; over 45% occur a single time. The ten top clones hold about 2.5% of the sample.

In the study, sorted CD4+ and CD8+ blood T cells from patients with severe aplastic anemia and from healthy subjects underwent deep sequencing of TCR repertoires. Ficoll-Paque density gradient centrifugation was used to isolate peripheral blood mononuclear cells. Before DNA extraction, CD4+ and CD8+ T cells were sorted by FACS or by magnetic beads. This clonotype was obtained from a human donor in good health, serving as a control. The specimen sequenced was sorted CD4+, CD8+, or CD8+CD57+ T cells (not recorded which) from PBMCs.

The CDR3 amino acid sequence is: CASSLFWTSSYDEQFF. The sequence in DNA is TGTGCCAGCAGTTTATTCTGGACTAGCTCCTACGATGAGCAGTTCTTC. The V gene is TRBV27 and the J gene is TRBJ2-1, with 8 bases matching TRBD2. The germline V gene (reference sequence) supplies CDR1 MNHEY and CDR2 SMNVEV. CDR3 length: 16 amino acids, cysteine to phenylalanine. Just the 48-base CDR3 DNA is kept, in frame starting at base 1.